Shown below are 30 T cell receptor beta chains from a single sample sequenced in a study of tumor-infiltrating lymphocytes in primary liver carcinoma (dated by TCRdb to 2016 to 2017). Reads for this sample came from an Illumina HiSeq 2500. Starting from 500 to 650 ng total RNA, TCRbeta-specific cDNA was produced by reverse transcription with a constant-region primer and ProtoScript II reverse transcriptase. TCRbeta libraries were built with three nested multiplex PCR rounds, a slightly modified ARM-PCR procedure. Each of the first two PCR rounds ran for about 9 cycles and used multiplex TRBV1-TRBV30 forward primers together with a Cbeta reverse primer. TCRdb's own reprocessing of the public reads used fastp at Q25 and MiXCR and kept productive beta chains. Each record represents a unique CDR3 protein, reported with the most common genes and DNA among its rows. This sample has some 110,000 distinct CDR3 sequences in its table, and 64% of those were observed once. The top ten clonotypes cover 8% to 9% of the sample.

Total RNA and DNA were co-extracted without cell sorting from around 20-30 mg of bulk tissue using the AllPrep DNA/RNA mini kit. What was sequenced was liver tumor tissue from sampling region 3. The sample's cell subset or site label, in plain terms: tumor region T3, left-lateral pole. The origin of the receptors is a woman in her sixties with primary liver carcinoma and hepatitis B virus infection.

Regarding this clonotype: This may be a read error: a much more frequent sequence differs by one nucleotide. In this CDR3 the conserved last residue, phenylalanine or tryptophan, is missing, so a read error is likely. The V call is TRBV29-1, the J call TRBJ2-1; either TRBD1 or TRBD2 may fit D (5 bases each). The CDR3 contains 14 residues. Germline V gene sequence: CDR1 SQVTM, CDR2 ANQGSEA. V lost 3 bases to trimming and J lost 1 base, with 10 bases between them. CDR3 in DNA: TGCAGCGTTGATGGGGGATCATCCTACAATGAGCAGTTCTTA. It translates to CSVDGGSSYNEQFL.

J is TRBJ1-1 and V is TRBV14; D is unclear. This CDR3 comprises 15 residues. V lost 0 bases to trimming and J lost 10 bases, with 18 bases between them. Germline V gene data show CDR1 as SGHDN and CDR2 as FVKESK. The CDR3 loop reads CASSQDSGYPAGAFF. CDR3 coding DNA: TGTGCCAGCAGCCAAGATTCGGGGTACCCGGCGGGAGCTTTCTTT.

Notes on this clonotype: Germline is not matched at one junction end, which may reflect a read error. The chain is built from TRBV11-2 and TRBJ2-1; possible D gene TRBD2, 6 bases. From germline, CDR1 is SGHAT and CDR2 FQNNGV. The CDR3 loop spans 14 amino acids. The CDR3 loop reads CVSSLAGSLNEQFF. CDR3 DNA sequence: TGTGTCAGCAGCCTAGCCGGGAGTCTCAATGAACAGTTCTTC.

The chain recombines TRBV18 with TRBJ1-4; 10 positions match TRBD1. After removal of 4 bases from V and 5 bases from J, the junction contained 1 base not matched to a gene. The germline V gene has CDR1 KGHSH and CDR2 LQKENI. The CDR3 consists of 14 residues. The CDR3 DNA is TGTGCCAGCTCACTGGGACAGGGGAATGAAAAACTGTTTTTT. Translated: CASSLGQGNEKLFF.

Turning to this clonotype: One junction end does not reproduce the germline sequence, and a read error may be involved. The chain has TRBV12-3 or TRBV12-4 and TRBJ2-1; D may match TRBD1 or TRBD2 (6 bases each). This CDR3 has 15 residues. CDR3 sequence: CTSSRGGRRGGEQFF. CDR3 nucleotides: TGTACCAGCAGCCGAGGGGGGAGACGGGGTGGTGAGCAGTTCTTC.

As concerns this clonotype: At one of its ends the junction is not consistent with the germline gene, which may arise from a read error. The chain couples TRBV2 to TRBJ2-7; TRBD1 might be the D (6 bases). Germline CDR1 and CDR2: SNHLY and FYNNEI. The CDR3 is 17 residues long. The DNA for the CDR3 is TGTGCCAGCAGTGCTATTCTCCGGGGACACCCGAACTACGAGCGGTACTTC. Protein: CASSAILRGHPNYERYF.

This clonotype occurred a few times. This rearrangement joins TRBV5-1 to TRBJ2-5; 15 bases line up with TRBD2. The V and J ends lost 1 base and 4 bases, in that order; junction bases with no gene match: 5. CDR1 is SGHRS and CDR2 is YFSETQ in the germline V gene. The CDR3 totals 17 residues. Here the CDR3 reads CASSLMGLAGGGETQYF. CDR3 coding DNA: TGCGCCAGCAGCTTGATGGGACTAGCGGGAGGAGGAGAGACCCAGTACTTC. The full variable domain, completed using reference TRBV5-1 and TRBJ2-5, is KAGVTQTPRYLIKTRGQQVTLSCSPISGHRSVSWYQQTPGQGLQFLFEYFSETQRNKGNFPGRFSGRQFSNSRSEMNVSTLELGDSALYLCASSLMGLAGGGETQYFGPGTRLLVL.

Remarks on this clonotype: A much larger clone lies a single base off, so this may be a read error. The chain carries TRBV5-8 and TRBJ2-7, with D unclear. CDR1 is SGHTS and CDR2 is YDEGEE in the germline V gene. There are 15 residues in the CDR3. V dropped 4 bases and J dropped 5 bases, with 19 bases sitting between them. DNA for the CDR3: TGTGCCAGCAGCAATGGGCCCGGGCTGGCCCACGAGCAGTACTTC. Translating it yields CASSNGPGLAHEQYF.

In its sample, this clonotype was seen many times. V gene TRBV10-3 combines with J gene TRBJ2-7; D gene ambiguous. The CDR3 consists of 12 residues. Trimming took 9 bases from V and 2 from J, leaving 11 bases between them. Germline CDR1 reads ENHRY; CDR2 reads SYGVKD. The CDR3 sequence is CAIATVTYEQYF. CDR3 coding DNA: TGTGCCATTGCGACGGTAACCTACGAGCAGTACTTC.

This CDR3 reads CAIRRDIKEELFF. In DNA, the CDR3 is TGTGCCATCAGGAGGGACATAAAGGAAGAACTGTTTTTT. The chain has TRBV10-3 and TRBJ1-4; TRBD1 might be the D (6 bases). V was trimmed by 6 bases and J by 12 bases, leaving 17 bases between them. The CDR3 has 13 amino acids. Per the germline V gene, CDR1 is ENHRY and CDR2 is SYGVKD.

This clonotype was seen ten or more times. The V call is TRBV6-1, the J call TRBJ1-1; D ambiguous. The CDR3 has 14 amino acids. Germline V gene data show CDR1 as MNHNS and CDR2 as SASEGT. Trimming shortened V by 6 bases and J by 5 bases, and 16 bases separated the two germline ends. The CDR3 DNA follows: TGTGCCAGCAGCTGGGAGACCTTGATGACTGAAGCTTTCTTT. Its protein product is CASSWETLMTEAFF.

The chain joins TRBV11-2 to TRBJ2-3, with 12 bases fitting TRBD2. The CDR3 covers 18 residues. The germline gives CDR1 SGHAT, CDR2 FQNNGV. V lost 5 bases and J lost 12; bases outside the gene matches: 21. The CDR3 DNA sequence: TGTGCCAGCAGCCCTCGGGCGGCTAGCGGGGGGGCCGGGGGTACACAGTATTTT. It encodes CASSPRAASGGAGGTQYF.

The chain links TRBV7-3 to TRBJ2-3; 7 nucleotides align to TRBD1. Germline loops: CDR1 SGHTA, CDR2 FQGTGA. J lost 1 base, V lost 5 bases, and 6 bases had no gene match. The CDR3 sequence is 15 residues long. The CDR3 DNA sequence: TGTGCCAGCAGCCGGAACAGGGGAGGCACAGATACGCAGTATTTT. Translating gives CASSRNRGGTDTQYF.

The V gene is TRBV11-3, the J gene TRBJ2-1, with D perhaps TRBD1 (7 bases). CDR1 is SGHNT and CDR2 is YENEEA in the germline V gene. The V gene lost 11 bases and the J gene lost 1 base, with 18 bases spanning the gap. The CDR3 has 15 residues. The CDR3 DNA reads TGTGCCGGCAATTCAGGGGGAGGATCCTACAATGAGCAGTTCTTC. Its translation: CAGNSGGGSYNEQFF.

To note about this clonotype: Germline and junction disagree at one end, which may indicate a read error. CDR3 DNA sequence: TGTGCCAGGAGCTTCGGACTCGGTGGCGGCCTCACAGATACGCAGTATTTT. The encoded protein is CARSFGLGGGLTDTQYF. The rearrangement links TRBV11-3 to TRBJ2-3; tentatively, D is TRBD2 (5 bases). Per germline, CDR1 SGHNT and CDR2 YENEEA. The CDR3 sequence is 17 residues long.

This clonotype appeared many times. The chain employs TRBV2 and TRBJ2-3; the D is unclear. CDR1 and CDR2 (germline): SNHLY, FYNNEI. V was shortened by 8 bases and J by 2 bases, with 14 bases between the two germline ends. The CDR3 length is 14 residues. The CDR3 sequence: CASVGAWTTDTQYF. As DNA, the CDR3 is TGTGCCAGCGTTGGAGCGTGGACCACAGATACGCAGTATTTT.

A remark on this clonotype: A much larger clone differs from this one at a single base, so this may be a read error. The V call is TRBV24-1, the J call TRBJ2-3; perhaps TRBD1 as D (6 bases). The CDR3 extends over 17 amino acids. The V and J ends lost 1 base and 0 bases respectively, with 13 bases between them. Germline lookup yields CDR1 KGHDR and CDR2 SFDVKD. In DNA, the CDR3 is TGTGCCACCAGTGATTTCCACAGGGTGGATAGCACAGATACGCAGTATTTT. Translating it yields CATSDFHRVDSTDTQYF.

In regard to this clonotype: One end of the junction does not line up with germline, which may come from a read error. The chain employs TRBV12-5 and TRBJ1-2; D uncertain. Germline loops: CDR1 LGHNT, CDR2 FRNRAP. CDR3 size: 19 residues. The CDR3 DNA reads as TGTACTAGTGGTTTGGCCTACGAACGGGCCTCCCCGTCTCCCTATGGCAACACCTTC. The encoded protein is CTSGLAYERASPSPYGNTF.

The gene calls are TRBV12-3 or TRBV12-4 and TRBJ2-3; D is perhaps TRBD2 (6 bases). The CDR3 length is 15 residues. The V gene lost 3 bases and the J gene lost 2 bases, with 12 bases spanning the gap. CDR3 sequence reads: CASSFGREYTDTQYF. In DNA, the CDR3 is TGTGCCAGCAGTTTCGGACGGGAGTACACAGATACGCAGTATTTT.

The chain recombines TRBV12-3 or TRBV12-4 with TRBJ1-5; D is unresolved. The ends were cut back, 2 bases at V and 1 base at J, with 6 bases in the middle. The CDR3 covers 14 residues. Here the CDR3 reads CASSLTRSNQPQHF. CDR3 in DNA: TGTGCCAGCAGTTTAACCCGAAGCAATCAGCCCCAGCATTTT.

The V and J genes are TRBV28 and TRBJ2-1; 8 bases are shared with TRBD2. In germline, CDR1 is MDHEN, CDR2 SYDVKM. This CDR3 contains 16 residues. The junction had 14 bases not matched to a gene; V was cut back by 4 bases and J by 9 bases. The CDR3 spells CASSSNGGEESGEQFF. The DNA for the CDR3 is TGTGCCAGCAGTTCCAACGGGGGGGAGGAGAGTGGTGAGCAGTTCTTC.

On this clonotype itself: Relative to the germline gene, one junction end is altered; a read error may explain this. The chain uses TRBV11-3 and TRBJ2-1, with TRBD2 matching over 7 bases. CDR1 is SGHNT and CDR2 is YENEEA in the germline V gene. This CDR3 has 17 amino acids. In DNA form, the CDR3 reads TGCGCCAGCAACTTAGGTCGGGGGGAGTGGGGTGTTAATGAGCAGTTCTTC. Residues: CASNLGRGEWGVNEQFF.

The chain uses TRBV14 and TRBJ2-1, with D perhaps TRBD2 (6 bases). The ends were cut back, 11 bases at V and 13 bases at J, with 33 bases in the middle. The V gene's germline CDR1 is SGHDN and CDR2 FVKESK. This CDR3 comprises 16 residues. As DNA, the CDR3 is TGTGCCTGGAGCCAAGATCGGGAGCGAACTCGCAAACCCCAGTTCTTC. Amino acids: CAWSQDRERTRKPQFF.

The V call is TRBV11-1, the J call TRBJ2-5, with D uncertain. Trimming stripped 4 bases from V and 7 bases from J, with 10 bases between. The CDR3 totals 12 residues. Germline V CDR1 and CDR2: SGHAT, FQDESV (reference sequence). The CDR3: CASSSGALTQYF. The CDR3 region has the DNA TGTGCCAGCAGCTCTGGCGCTCTGACCCAGTACTTC.

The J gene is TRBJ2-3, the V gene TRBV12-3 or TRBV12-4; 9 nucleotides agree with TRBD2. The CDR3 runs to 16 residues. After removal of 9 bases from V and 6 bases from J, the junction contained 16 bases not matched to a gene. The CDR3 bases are TGTGCCAGTATCCCTCGACTGCGGGAGGGGACCGATACGCAGTATTTT. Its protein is CASIPRLREGTDTQYF.

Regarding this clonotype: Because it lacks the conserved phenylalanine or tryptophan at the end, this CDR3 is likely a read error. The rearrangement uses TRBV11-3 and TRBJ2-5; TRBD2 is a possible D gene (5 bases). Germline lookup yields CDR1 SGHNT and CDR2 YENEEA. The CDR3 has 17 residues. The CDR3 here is CASSLGLASRSQETQYI. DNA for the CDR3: TGTGCCAGCAGCTTGGGGTTAGCTAGCAGGAGCCAAGAGACACAGTACATC.

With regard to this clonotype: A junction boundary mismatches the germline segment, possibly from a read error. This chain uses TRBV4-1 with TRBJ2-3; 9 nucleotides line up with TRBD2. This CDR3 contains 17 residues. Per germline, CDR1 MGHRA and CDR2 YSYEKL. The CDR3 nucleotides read TGCGCCAGCAGCCAAGATTTGATTAGCGGGAGTCGGGATACGCGGTATTTT. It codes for CASSQDLISGSRDTRYF.

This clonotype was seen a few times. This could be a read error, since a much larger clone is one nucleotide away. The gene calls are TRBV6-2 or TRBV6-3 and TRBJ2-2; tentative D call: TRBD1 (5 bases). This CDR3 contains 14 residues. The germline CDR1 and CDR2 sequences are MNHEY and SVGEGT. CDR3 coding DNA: TGTGTCAGCAGACAGATGGCCTCCACCGGGGAGCTGTTTTTT. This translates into CVSRQMASTGELFF.

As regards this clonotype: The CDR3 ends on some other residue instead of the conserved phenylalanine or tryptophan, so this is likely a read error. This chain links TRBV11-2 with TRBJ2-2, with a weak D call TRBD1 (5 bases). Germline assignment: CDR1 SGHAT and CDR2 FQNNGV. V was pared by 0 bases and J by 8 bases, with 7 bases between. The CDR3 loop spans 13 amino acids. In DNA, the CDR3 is TGTGCCAGCAGCTTAGATAGGACAGGGGAGCTGTTTTCC. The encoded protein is CASSLDRTGELFS.

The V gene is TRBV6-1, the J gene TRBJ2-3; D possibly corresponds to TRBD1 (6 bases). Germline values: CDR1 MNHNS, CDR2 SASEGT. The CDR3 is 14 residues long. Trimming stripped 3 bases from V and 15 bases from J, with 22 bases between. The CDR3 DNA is TGTGCCAGCAGTGACAGGGGCAGGACAGATACACACTATTTT. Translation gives CASSDRGRTDTHYF.